Below are 30 T cell receptor beta chains sequenced from a single sample in a study of human T cells and chemical hapten exposure. Unfractionated whole blood was the source from which total RNA was extracted. Unique molecular identifiers were attached to individual cDNA molecules during library preparation. TCRdb recomputed calls from the reads with MiXCR, one row per CDR3 protein. The sample has 100,000 to 150,000 distinct CDR3 sequences, over 7% seen once. The sample taken for sequencing was whole blood. The receptor set was obtained from a human donor in good health. Some clones in this sample may be carry-over from other donors' samples.

This clonotype was observed many times. This chain links TRBV6-1 with TRBJ1-5, with D unresolved. Germline CDR1 and CDR2: MNHNS and SASEGT. Trimming shortened V by 1 base and J by 3 bases, and 10 bases separated the two germline ends. CDR3 length equals 15 residues. The CDR3 DNA reads TGTGCCAGCAGTGAAGGTCGAGGGCCCAATCAGCCCCAGCATTTT. Translated: CASSEGRGPNQPQHF.

This clonotype occurred many times. The rearrangement uses TRBV4-2 and TRBJ1-1, with unresolved D. CDR1 is LGHNA, CDR2 YNFKEQ, per germline. Trimming shortened V by 1 base and J by 1 base, and 10 bases separated the two germline ends. CDR3 length: 15 amino acids. DNA for the CDR3: TGTGCCAGCAGCCAAGTTCCCGCGGGGAACACTGAAGCTTTCTTT. Translation gives CASSQVPAGNTEAFF.

The CDR3 region is CSARALLQGTDTQYF. CDR3 in DNA: TGCAGTGCTAGAGCCCTTTTACAGGGAACAGATACGCAGTATTTT. This chain joins TRBV20-1 and TRBJ2-3, with D possibly being TRBD1 (6 bases). This CDR3 is 15 amino acids long. With 1 base removed from V and 3 bases from J, the gap between germline ends came to 14 bases. CDR1 and CDR2 (germline): DFQATT, SNEGSKA (reference sequence).

This clonotype was detected many times. V gene TRBV5-5 combines with J gene TRBJ1-4; the D gene is possibly TRBD1 (6 bases). Germline CDR1 is SGHKS and CDR2 is YYEKEE (reference sequence). The CDR3 runs 15 residues. V lost 1 base and J 5 bases, leaving 12 bases between the germline ends. The CDR3 DNA follows: TGTGCCAGCAGCTTGATGACAGGCGAAAATGAAAAACTGTTTTTT. Amino acid sequence: CASSLMTGENEKLFF. The variable domain in full, with the rest retrieved from reference TRBV5-5 and TRBJ1-4, is DAGVTQSPTHLIKTRGQQVTLRCSPISGHKSVSWYQQVLGQGPQFIFQYYEKEERGRGNFPDRFSARQFPNYSSELNVNALLLGDSALYLCASSLMTGENEKLFFGSGTQLSVL.

A few counts support this clonotype. The V and J genes are TRBV11-2 and TRBJ2-5; 11 nucleotides line up with TRBD2. Per germline, CDR1 SGHAT and CDR2 FQNNGV. The CDR3 has 17 amino acids. With 4 bases clipped from V and 2 bases from J, the junction kept 9 bases outside the gene matches. DNA of the CDR3: TGTGCCAGCAGCTCCAGGCCCGGGACTAGCGGACAAGAGACCCAGTACTTC. Protein sequence: CASSSRPGTSGQETQYF. The complete variable domain, with remaining parts taken from reference TRBV11-2 and TRBJ2-5, reads EAGVAQSPRYKIIEKRQSVAFWCNPISGHATLYWYQQILGQGPKLLIQFQNNGVVDDSQLPKDRFSAERLKGVDSTLKIQPAKLEDSAVYLCASSSRPGTSGQETQYFGPGTRLLVL.

The table lists this clonotype with many counts. The chain joins TRBV18 to TRBJ2-3; 10 bases line up with TRBD2. Trimming cost V 3 bases and J 6 bases; bases outside gene matches: 3. CDR3 length: 14 residues. Per the germline V gene, CDR1 is KGHSH and CDR2 is LQKENI. CDR3 residues: CASSPLAGVDTQYF. The CDR3, as DNA: TGTGCCAGCTCACCCCTAGCGGGAGTGGATACGCAGTATTTT. The whole variable domain, filled in from reference TRBV18 and TRBJ2-3, reads NAGVMQNPRHLVRRRGQEARLRCSPMKGHSHVYWYRQLPEEGLKFMVYLQKENIIDESGMPKERFSAEFPKEGPSILRIQQVVRGDSAAYFCASSPLAGVDTQYFGPGTRLTVL.

This clonotype turned up a few times. The V and J genes are TRBV7-8 and TRBJ2-1; the match to TRBD1 covers 9 bases. Germline V lookup: CDR1 SGHVS, CDR2 FQNEAQ. The length of the CDR3 is 15 residues. Trimming removed 4 bases from V and 4 bases from J; junction bases left unmatched: 5. This chain's CDR3 is CASSSRDRAYNEQFF. The DNA of the CDR3 is TGTGCCAGCAGCTCGAGGGACAGGGCATACAATGAGCAGTTCTTC.

V is TRBV6-5 and J is TRBJ2-7; no definite D call. CDR1 and CDR2 (germline): MNHEY, SVGAGI. The CDR3 loop spans 14 amino acids. The V and J ends lost 3 bases and 2 bases respectively, with 11 bases between them. CDR3 in DNA: TGTGCCAGCAGTTATGGGTCCGGCGCCTACGAGCAGTACTTC. Amino acids: CASSYGSGAYEQYF.

This clonotype has ten or more counts. The rearrangement links TRBV4-2 to TRBJ2-1, with TRBD2 matching over 12 bases. The CDR3 runs 16 residues. Germline V CDR1 and CDR2: LGHNA, YNFKEQ. With V trimmed by 4 bases and J by 5 bases, 6 bases remained unmatched. CDR3 amino acids: CASSPETSGGHNEQFF. CDR3 coding DNA: TGTGCCAGCAGCCCAGAGACTAGCGGGGGCCACAATGAGCAGTTCTTC.

This clonotype was picked up a small number of times. The V gene is TRBV20-1, the J gene TRBJ2-5, with TRBD2 matching 13 bases. The CDR3 is 16 amino acids. V gave up 3 bases and J gave up 2 bases; unmatched junction bases: 6. CDR1 and CDR2 from the germline V gene are DFQATT and SNEGSKA (reference sequence). This CDR3 is CSASELAGGVQETQYF. Written as DNA, the CDR3 is TGCAGTGCTAGTGAACTAGCGGGAGGGGTACAAGAGACCCAGTACTTC.

This clonotype was seen repeatedly, ten times or more. The chain has TRBV4-2 and TRBJ1-1; 7 nucleotides agree with TRBD1. Trimming cost V 1 base and J 3 bases; bases outside gene matches: 8. Germline loops: CDR1 LGHNA, CDR2 YNFKEQ. CDR3 length: 16 residues. The CDR3 DNA is TGTGCCAGCAGCCAAGCCGCCGAGGGGGCGTACACTGAAGCTTTCTTT. Protein sequence: CASSQAAEGAYTEAFF.

This clonotype showed up many times. The chain joins TRBV27 to TRBJ1-5, with D possibly matching TRBD1 (6 bases). The CDR3 is 16 amino acids. Trimming pared 2 bases from V and 5 bases from J, leaving 16 bases between. Germline CDR1 MNHEY, CDR2 SMNVEV (reference sequence). CDR3 region: CASSLRGGRGHQPQHF. DNA of the CDR3: TGTGCCAGCAGTTTAAGAGGCGGCAGGGGTCATCAGCCCCAGCATTTT.

The V gene is TRBV20-1, the J gene TRBJ2-1; 10 positions agree with TRBD2. Germline lookup yields CDR1 DFQATT and CDR2 SNEGSKA (reference sequence). The CDR3 is made up of 15 amino acids. Trimming removed 5 bases from V and 6 bases from J; junction bases left unmatched: 10. CDR3 sequence reads: CSAVLAGVSTNEQFF. The CDR3 DNA reads TGCAGTGCTGTCCTAGCGGGAGTTTCAACCAATGAGCAGTTCTTC.

The V and J genes are TRBV5-1 and TRBJ1-2; D perhaps matches TRBD1 (5 bases). CDR1 is SGHRS and CDR2 is YFSETQ in the germline V gene. This CDR3 has 16 residues. The V end lost 0 bases, the J end lost 3 bases, and 15 bases lay between the germline ends. CDR3 coding DNA: TGCGCCAGCAGCTTGGTCATATCAGGGCACGACTATGGCTACACCTTC. This sequence encodes CASSLVISGHDYGYTF.

This clonotype was seen at least ten times. The chain has TRBV18 and TRBJ2-7; a weak D match, TRBD2 (6 bases). V was clipped by 1 base and J by 5 bases, with 6 bases between them. From germline, CDR1 is KGHSH and CDR2 LQKENI. This CDR3 comprises 12 residues. For the CDR3, the DNA is TGTGCCAGCTCACCACGGGGGGACGAGCAGTACTTC. Protein product: CASSPRGDEQYF.

The chain combines TRBV3-1 with TRBJ2-1, with 8 bases that match TRBD2. This CDR3 has 16 residues. With 0 bases clipped from V and 4 bases from J, the junction kept 5 bases outside the gene matches. The V gene's germline CDR1 is LGHDT and CDR2 YNNKEL (reference sequence). The CDR3 nucleotides read TGTGCCAGCAGCCAAGATATCGCTAGCGGGTACAATGAGCAGTTCTTC. It encodes CASSQDIASGYNEQFF.

In its sample, this clonotype was seen a few times. The V and J genes are TRBV29-1 and TRBJ1-4, with a weak D call TRBD1 (5 bases). The V and J ends lost 6 bases and 7 bases respectively, with 12 bases between them. The CDR3 covers 12 residues. The V gene's germline CDR1 is SQVTM and CDR2 ANQGSEA. In nucleotides, the CDR3 is TGCAGCGTCCGGGACTCCGGTGAAAAACTGTTTTTT. Translated: CSVRDSGEKLFF.

Ten or more counts support this clonotype. The V and J genes are TRBV2 and TRBJ1-2, with D unresolved. The CDR3 totals 11 residues. Trimming left V 2 bases short and J 7 bases short, with 5 bases between. Germline assignment: CDR1 SNHLY and CDR2 FYNNEI. In DNA form, the CDR3 reads TGTGCCAGCAGTGAACCAGGTGGCTACACCTTC. Translation: CASSEPGGYTF.

This clonotype was recorded at least ten times. This chain connects TRBV4-3 to TRBJ1-1; possibly TRBD1 for D (5 bases). Germline V gene data show CDR1 as LGHNA and CDR2 as YSLEER. V was trimmed by 0 bases and J by 0 bases, leaving 11 bases between them. The CDR3 runs to 16 residues. The CDR3 reads CASSQEVGRLNTEAFF. CDR3 nucleotides: TGCGCCAGCAGCCAAGAAGTGGGACGGCTGAACACTGAAGCTTTCTTT.

Ten or more counts support this clonotype. The chain employs TRBV6-2 or TRBV6-3 and TRBJ2-2; D is uncertain. The germline V and J ends were trimmed by 3 bases and 1 base, with 18 bases remaining between them. The germline CDR1 and CDR2 sequences are MNHEY and SVGEGT. CDR3 length equals 18 residues. In nucleotides, the CDR3 is TGTGCCAGCAGTTATATCTTCCGGCTACAACTGAACACCGGGGAGCTGTTTTTT. Translating gives CASSYIFRLQLNTGELFF.

This sequence joins TRBV7-9 and TRBJ2-7; TRBD1 matches 8 bases. V was clipped by 7 bases and J by 3 bases; unmatched bases: 8. CDR1 is SEHNR, CDR2 FQNEAQ, per germline (reference sequence). The CDR3 loop spans 14 amino acids. The CDR3 here is CASTPPGTGYEQYF. In DNA form, the CDR3 reads TGTGCCAGCACCCCACCCGGGACAGGCTACGAGCAGTACTTC.

This clonotype appeared a few times. This CDR3 reads CSARDGQRSSYNEQFF. CDR3 in DNA: TGCAGTGCTAGAGATGGGCAGAGGAGCTCCTACAATGAGCAGTTCTTC. The genes are TRBV20-1 and TRBJ2-1; no clear D. Germline V gene data show CDR1 as DFQATT and CDR2 as SNEGSKA (reference sequence). There are 16 residues in the CDR3. The ends were cut back, 0 bases at V and 0 bases at J, with 12 bases in the middle.

This clonotype showed up many times. V usage is TRBV5-5 and J usage is TRBJ2-7, with D unresolved. CDR1 is SGHKS and CDR2 is YYEKEE in the germline V gene (reference sequence). This CDR3 has 11 amino acids. Trimming took off 0 bases at V and 2 bases at J, with 0 bases between the two ends. CDR3 residues: CASSLAYEQYF. In nucleotides, the CDR3 is TGTGCCAGCAGCTTGGCCTACGAGCAGTACTTC.

This clonotype was found a few times. This chain connects TRBV2 to TRBJ2-3, with 10 bases fitting TRBD2. Germline V CDR1 and CDR2: SNHLY, FYNNEI. The junction had 5 bases not matched to a gene; V was cut back by 6 bases and J by 2 bases. This CDR3 has 15 amino acids. CDR3 nucleotide sequence: TGTGCCAGCAGGAGGGGGACTAGCGACACAGATACGCAGTATTTT. It codes for CASRRGTSDTDTQYF.

This clonotype was seen more than once but under ten times. This chain connects TRBV4-3 to TRBJ2-7; perhaps TRBD1 as D (5 bases). The CDR3 has 14 amino acids. The germline gives CDR1 LGHNA, CDR2 YSLEER. V lost 1 base to trimming and J lost 3 bases, with 10 bases between them. CDR3 amino acids: CASSQALTDYEQYF. The CDR3 nucleotides read TGCGCCAGCAGCCAAGCTCTGACAGACTACGAGCAGTACTTC.

This rearrangement joins TRBV20-1 to TRBJ2-5, with D tentatively TRBD1 or TRBD2 (6 bases each). V lost 2 bases and J lost 5, with 15 bases in between. CDR3 size: 14 residues. CDR1 and CDR2 (germline): DFQATT, SNEGSKA (reference sequence). CDR3 sequence: CSARPLEGVETQYF. The CDR3 nucleotides read TGCAGTGCTAGACCATTGGAGGGGGTGGAGACCCAGTACTTC.

The rearrangement joins TRBV29-1 to TRBJ2-7; 7 bases match TRBD1. The CDR3 totals 13 residues. Germline lookup yields CDR1 SQVTM and CDR2 ANQGSEA. The V and J ends lost 3 bases and 3 bases, in that order; junction bases with no gene match: 5. The CDR3 sequence: CSVEGQGDYEQYF. For the CDR3, the DNA is TGCAGCGTTGAGGGGCAGGGGGACTACGAGCAGTACTTC.

This clonotype was detected a few times. The chain joins TRBV21-1 to TRBJ1-6; the DNA was not compared with TRBD1, the D call given in the table. TRBV21-1 is annotated as a pseudogene. The CDR3 extends over 15 amino acids. The CDR3 sequence is CASSKRSFPSGPLHF. CDR3 bases: TGTGCCAGCAGCAAAAGGTCCTTTCCATCAGGGCCCCTCCACTTT.

This clonotype was seen ten or more times. The rearrangement joins TRBV6-5 to TRBJ2-2; D possibly corresponds to TRBD2 (6 bases). Germline loops: CDR1 MNHEY, CDR2 SVGAGI. Trimming removed 2 bases at V and 4 bases at J, with 14 bases between. The CDR3 has 16 amino acids. CDR3 sequence: CASSYLPSVRTGELFF. The DNA of the CDR3 is TGTGCCAGCAGTTACCTCCCTAGCGTTCGCACCGGGGAGCTGTTTTTT.

This clonotype was detected only a few times. The chain joins TRBV28 to TRBJ2-1, with TRBD2 matching 9 bases. J gave up 6 bases and V 6 bases, and 9 bases lay outside the gene matches. The CDR3 loop spans 15 amino acids. Germline CDR1 reads MDHEN; CDR2 reads SYDVKM. CDR3 in DNA: TGTGCCAGCAGGGGTAGCGGGAGTGGGGTCAATGAGCAGTTCTTC. It encodes CASRGSGSGVNEQFF.